This TCR beta chain derives from a study of T-cell reconstitution after alpha-beta-depleted transplantation in children. Study-wide findings and caveats: The study reportedly traced alpha-beta T cells about two months after transplant to several hundred expanded graft clones. TCRbeta diversity was high at day 60 in some patients (a result of surviving recipient T cells and thymic progenitors). Diversity and T-cell counts at one year after transplant derived mostly from new T cells.

Molecular barcoding with unique molecular identifiers was used for the TCRbeta library. A single record per CDR3 protein comes from TCRdb applying MiXCR to the PCR reads. The table includes approximately 630,000 distinct CDR3 sequences, roughly 13% detected once. With 2 bases removed from V and 2 bases from J, the gap between germline ends came to 10 bases. Germline V gives CDR1 SGHTA, CDR2 FQGNSA. There are 14 residues in the CDR3. Comments on this clonotype: Antigen specificity is unknown.

This TCR was sampled from a girl aged 2-9 years with congenital amegakaryocytic thrombocytopenia, due to receive a stem cell transplant. The chain carries TRBV7-2 and TRBJ2-7; D gene uncertain. The sequencing used PBMCs, collected before TCRalphabeta/CD19-depleted stem cell transplant. Here the CDR3 DNA reads TGTGCCAGCAGCTTACGATCGGTTACCTACGAGCAGTACTTC. Protein: CASSLRSVTYEQYF. Based on the CDR3 plus reference TRBV7-2 and TRBJ2-7, the full variable domain is GAGVSQSPSNKVTEKGKDVELRCDPISGHTALYWYRQSLGQGLEFLIYFQGNSAPDKSGLPSDRFSAERTGGSVSTLTIQRTQQEDSAVYLCASSLRSVTYEQYFGPGTRLTVT.